This entry features one T cell receptor beta chain sequence. The CDR3 covers 13 residues. The germline gives CDR1 SGHKS, CDR2 YYEKEE (reference sequence). The ends lost 4 bases at V and 3 bases at J; junction bases unmatched: 3. This entry belongs to a study of blood T cell repertoires in COVID-19. Assay used: immunoSEQ multiplex PCR; TCRdb lists only in-frame clones, some missing. The table has about 33,000 clones, 88% seen once; the top ten hold around 6.6%. This clonotype originated in a human donor in a cohort sampled during active COVID-19. V gene TRBV5-5 combines with J gene TRBJ2-7; 8 bases match TRBD1. Material for sequencing was peripheral blood. CDR3 sequence: CASSATGGYEQYF. DNA for the CDR3: TGTGCCAGCAGCGCCACAGGGGGCTACGAGCAGTACTTC.